This T cell receptor (beta chain) was captured by sequencing in a study of blood T cells in healthy people across ages. Study-level points and caveats: Age showed a roughly linear inverse relationship with TCR beta diversity per million T cells.

A second PCR of 7 to 11 cycles used a sample-barcoded 5' primer and a J-beta primer mix. All cDNA molecules were each tagged by a template-switch adaptor with 12 random nucleotides. TCRdb independently ran MiXCR on the 5' RACE reads; one entry per CDR3 protein. Here the sample spans 630,000 or so distinct CDR3 sequences, about 30% being singletons. Many counts were recorded for this clonotype. What it binds is unknown. Researchers collected ten milliliters of peripheral blood from every single donor. CDR3 length: 12 residues. The ends were cut back, 6 bases at V and 7 bases at J, with 12 bases in the middle.

The sample was blood. The V gene is TRBV12-3 or TRBV12-4, the J gene TRBJ2-5; D is uncertain. The TCR comes from a woman of 80 years or more in good health. Written as DNA, the CDR3 is TGTGCCAGCAGCCCTATAAAGGGGACCCAGTACTTC. It codes for CASSPIKGTQYF.